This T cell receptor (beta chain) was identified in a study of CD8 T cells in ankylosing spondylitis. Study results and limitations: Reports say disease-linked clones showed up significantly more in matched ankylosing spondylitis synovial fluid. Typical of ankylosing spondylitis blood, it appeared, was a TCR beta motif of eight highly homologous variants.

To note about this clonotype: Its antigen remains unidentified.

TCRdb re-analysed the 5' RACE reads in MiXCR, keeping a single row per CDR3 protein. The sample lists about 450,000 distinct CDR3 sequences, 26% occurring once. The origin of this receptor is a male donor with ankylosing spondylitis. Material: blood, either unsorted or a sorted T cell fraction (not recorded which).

CDR3 protein: CASSVSGRDNSPLHF. In DNA form, the CDR3 reads TGTGCCAGCAGCGTCTCGGGACGCGACAATTCACCCCTCCACTTT. J is TRBJ1-6 and V is TRBV11-2; D might be TRBD1 (5 bases). The CDR3 extends over 15 amino acids. V lost 5 bases, J lost 7 bases, and 15 bases lay in between. Germline lookup yields CDR1 SGHAT and CDR2 FQNNGV. Drawing the rest from reference TRBV11-2 and TRBJ1-6, the complete variable domain is EAGVAQSPRYKIIEKRQSVAFWCNPISGHATLYWYQQILGQGPKLLIQFQNNGVVDDSQLPKDRFSAERLKGVDSTLKIQPAKLEDSAVYLCASSVSGRDNSPLHFGNGTRLTVT.